This note documents a single T cell receptor (beta chain) sequence. The sample belongs to a study of T cells expressing NK-cell markers. The germline V gene encodes CDR1 SGDLS and CDR2 YYNGEE. This CDR3 is built from 16 residues. TCRdb re-called the 5' RACE reads; every CDR3 protein appears as one record, without DNA. This table holds 150,000 to 180,000 distinct CDR3 sequences. This TCR derives from a woman aged 45-60 years in good health. Material: blood T cells: a sorted CD56 or NKG2C T cell subset, CD4+ or CD8+ T cells, or bulk PBMC T cells (not recorded which). The chain employs TRBV9 and TRBJ2-3. The CDR3 is CASSVVSRTSTDTQYF.